This TCR beta chain appears in the sequencing data of a study of T cell responses to AZD1222 COVID-19 vaccine. Germline-derived CDR1 and CDR2 are SGHDT and YYEEEE. Trimming left V 1 base short and J 1 base short, with 9 bases between. The CDR3 has 15 residues. Only in-frame clones appear in the TCRdb table, and some are missing; sequencing was by immunoSEQ multiplex PCR. Of around 270,000 clones listed, 94% were seen once; the top ten hold approximately 0.52%. This receptor was obtained from an adult who received the AZD1222 COVID-19 vaccine. The chain links TRBV5-6 to TRBJ1-5, with a possible D match to TRBD1 (5 bases). The sequenced sample was peripheral blood, obtained 28 days after the second AZD1222 dose. The CDR3 coding sequence is TGTGCCAGCAGCTTGACGACAGCAAGCAATCAGCCCCAGCATTTT. It translates to CASSLTTASNQPQHF.